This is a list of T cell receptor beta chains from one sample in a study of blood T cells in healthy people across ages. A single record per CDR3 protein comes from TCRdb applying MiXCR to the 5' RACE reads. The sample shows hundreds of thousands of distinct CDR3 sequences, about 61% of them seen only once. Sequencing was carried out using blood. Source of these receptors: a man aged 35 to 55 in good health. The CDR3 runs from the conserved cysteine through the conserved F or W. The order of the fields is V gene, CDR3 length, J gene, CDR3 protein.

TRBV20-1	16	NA	CSARGPTGTTFYEQYF
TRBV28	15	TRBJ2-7	CASSRPGQGDYEQYF
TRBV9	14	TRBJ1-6	CASSVGPRDSPLHF
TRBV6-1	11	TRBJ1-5	CASSEYQPQHF
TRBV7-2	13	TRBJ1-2	CASSIRDRYGYTF
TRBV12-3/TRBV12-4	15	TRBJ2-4	CASSSTPEAKNIQYF
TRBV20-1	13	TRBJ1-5	CSANRQGTQPQHF
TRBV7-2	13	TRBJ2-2	CASSLWGSGELFF
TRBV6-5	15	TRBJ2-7	CASSPTSGGLYEQYF
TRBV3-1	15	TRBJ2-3	CASSRGTGGTDTQYF
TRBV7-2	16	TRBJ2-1	CASSLEGTRTANEQFF
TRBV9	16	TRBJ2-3	CASSVVGTGSTDTQYF
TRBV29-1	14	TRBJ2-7	CSVVSGRANYEQYF
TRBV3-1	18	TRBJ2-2	CASSLSTSGGPNTGELFF
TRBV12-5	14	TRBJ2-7	CASALPLPAYEQYF
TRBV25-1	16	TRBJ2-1	CASSDLRGISYNEQFF
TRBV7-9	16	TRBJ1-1	CASSLEKRALRTEAFF
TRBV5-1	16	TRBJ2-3	CASSYVLAGGSNTQYF
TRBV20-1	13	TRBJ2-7	CSASGTGGDEQYF
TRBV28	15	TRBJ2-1	CASSTGRAAYNEQFF
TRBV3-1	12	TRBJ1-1	CASSPPMGEAFF
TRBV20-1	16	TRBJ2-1	CSASGSRTSGDNEQFF
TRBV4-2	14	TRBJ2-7	CASSQAGQPYEQYF
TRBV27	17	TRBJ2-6	CASSLLPPGSGANVLTF
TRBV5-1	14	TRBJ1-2	CASSTGQGNHGYTF
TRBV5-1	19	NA	CASSSGQKIAGLSYNEQYF
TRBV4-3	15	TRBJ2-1	CASSQDQSFYNVQFF
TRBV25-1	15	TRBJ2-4	CAAVLRTSGENIQYF
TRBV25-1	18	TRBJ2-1	CASSGGGTRVRPYNEQFF
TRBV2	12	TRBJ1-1	CASRRVNTEAFF
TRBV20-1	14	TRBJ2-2	CSARDPGGGSTLFF
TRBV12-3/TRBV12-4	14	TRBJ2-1	CASSLISQNNEQFF
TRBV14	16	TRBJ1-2	CASSQDIPRIAGGYTF
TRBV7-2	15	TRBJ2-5	CASSRDYFVQETQYF
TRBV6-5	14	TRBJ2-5	CASSRGTPQETQYF
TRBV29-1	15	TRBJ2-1	CSVSLRQGTVNEQFF
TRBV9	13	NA	CASSEQTYNEQYF
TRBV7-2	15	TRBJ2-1	CASSLRASSDQEQFF
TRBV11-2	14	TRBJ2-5	CASSFVQGRETQYF
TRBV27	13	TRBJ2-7	CASKDRAYYEQYF
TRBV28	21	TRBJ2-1	CASSLSKVYQGWWEDNNEQFF
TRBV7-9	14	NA	CASSLAWGRDEQYF
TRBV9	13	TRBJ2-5	CASSVGVRETQYF
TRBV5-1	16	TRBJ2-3	CASSPARGEGTDTQYF
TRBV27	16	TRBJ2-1	CASNRRTSGRAREQFF
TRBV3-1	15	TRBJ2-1	CASSQMASGSNEQFF
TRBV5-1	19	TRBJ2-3	CASSLNSPLLAASTDTQYF
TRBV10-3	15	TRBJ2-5	CAISVSRGGEETQYF
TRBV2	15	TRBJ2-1	CASRESGRKYNEQFF
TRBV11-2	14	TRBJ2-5	CASSRQGWQETQYF